The 17 T cell receptor beta chains in this list originate from one sample, sequenced in a study of blood T cells in healthy people across ages. A J-beta primer mix and a sample-barcoded 5' primer were used in a second PCR of roughly 7 to 12 cycles. TCRdb redid the calling of the 5' RACE reads with MiXCR, one entry per CDR3 protein. The table shows 500,000 to 600,000 distinct CDR3 sequences, with 25% to 30% occurring only once. The sample comprised blood. Receptors were obtained from a woman aged 70-85 years in good health.

The V gene is TRBV27, the J gene TRBJ2-5; D may be TRBD2 (6 bases). Germline loops: CDR1 MNHEY, CDR2 SMNVEV (reference sequence). The CDR3 sequence is 15 residues long. V was cut by 4 bases and J by 5 bases, with 17 bases left in between. CDR3 DNA sequence: TGTGCCAGCAGTTCACTAGCCCCCAGGTCGGAGACCCAGTACTTC. Its translation: CASSSLAPRSETQYF.

Only a few counts were recorded for this clonotype. The V gene is TRBV15, the J gene TRBJ2-3, with 12 bases aligning to TRBD2. CDR1 LNHNV and CDR2 YYDKDF come from the germline V gene (reference sequence). V was pared by 0 bases and J by 0 bases, with 7 bases of the junction left unmatched. The CDR3 sequence is 19 residues long. CDR3 sequence reads: CATSRERTSGTRSTDTQYF. Written as DNA, the CDR3 is TGTGCCACCAGCAGAGAAAGGACTAGCGGGACCAGGAGCACAGATACGCAGTATTTT.

Many counts were recorded for this clonotype. V gene TRBV6-6 combines with J gene TRBJ2-2; D may be TRBD1 or TRBD2 (6 bases each). Germline-derived CDR1 and CDR2 are MNHNY and SVGAGI (reference sequence). This CDR3 is built from 14 residues. With 7 bases removed from V and 4 bases from J, the gap between germline ends came to 13 bases. CDR3 sequence reads: CASIIEGGTGELFF. The DNA of the CDR3 is TGTGCCAGCATAATCGAGGGGGGCACCGGGGAGCTGTTTTTT.

This clonotype occurred a few times. The V gene is TRBV7-2, the J gene TRBJ2-3; TRBD2 agrees at 11 bases. The V gene's germline CDR1 is SGHTA and CDR2 FQGNSA. V gave up 5 bases and J gave up 10 bases; unmatched junction bases: 14. The CDR3 is 16 amino acids. In nucleotides, the CDR3 is TGTGCCAGCAGCCGTAGCGGGGGGGCCCCCCAAAAGGCGCAGTATTTT. This encodes CASSRSGGAPQKAQYF.

The chain has TRBV10-3 and TRBJ1-1; TRBD1 matches 8 bases. Unmatched junction bases numbered 7, after V lost 3 bases and J lost 10 bases. This CDR3 has 13 residues. Germline CDR1 ENHRY, CDR2 SYGVKD. This chain's CDR3 is CAISETGQDAAFF. The CDR3 bases are TGTGCCATCAGTGAAACGGGACAGGACGCAGCTTTCTTT.

On this clonotype itself: A read error may account for a junction end that differs from germline. The genes are TRBV7-2 and TRBJ2-3; no reliable D call. CDR1 is SGHTA, CDR2 FQGNSA, per germline. CDR3 length: 14 residues. The CDR3 DNA follows: TGCGCCAGCAGCTTAGCTTCTGCCCGAGATACGCAGTATTTT. Translating it yields CASSLASARDTQYF.

This clonotype was seen only a few times. The chain couples TRBV29-1 to TRBJ1-5; TRBD1 is a possible D gene (5 bases). Germline CDR1 reads SQVTM; CDR2 reads ANQGSEA. V dropped 4 bases and J dropped 1 base, with 5 bases sitting between them. This CDR3 has 12 amino acids. DNA of the CDR3: TGCAGCGTTGCAGGGAGCAATCAGCCCCAGCATTTT. This translates into CSVAGSNQPQHF. Together with reference TRBV29-1 and TRBJ1-5, the CDR3 gives the full variable domain: SAVISQKPSRDICQRGTSLTIQCQVDSQVTMMFWYRQQPGQSLTLIATANQGSEATYESGFVIDKFPISRPNLTFSTLTVSNMSPEDSSIYLCSVAGSNQPQHFGDGTRLSIL.

The chain carries TRBV3-1 and TRBJ1-3, with D unresolved. CDR1 LGHDT and CDR2 YNNKEL come from the germline V gene (reference sequence). Trimming cost V 0 bases and J 8 bases, with 14 bases left between them. This CDR3 is 15 amino acids long. The CDR3 DNA is TGTGCCAGCAGCCAAGAGAACTTAGACACCGACACCATATATTTT. Translation: CASSQENLDTDTIYF.

J is TRBJ2-7 and V is TRBV20-1; D is unresolved. Germline CDR1 and CDR2: DFQATT and SNEGSKA (reference sequence). V was cut by 2 bases and J by 3 bases, with 8 bases left in between. CDR3 length equals 12 residues. CDR3 DNA sequence: TGCAGTGCTAGACCGGTCAGCTACGAGCAGTACTTC. Residues: CSARPVSYEQYF.

CDR3 DNA sequence: TGTGCCAGCAGCTCGGGACAAAGTGACGCTGAAGCTTTCTTT. Protein sequence: CASSSGQSDAEAFF. V gene TRBV7-6 combines with J gene TRBJ1-1, with D perhaps TRBD1 (6 bases). The germline gives CDR1 SGHVS, CDR2 FNYEAQ. Trimming took off 4 bases at V and 6 bases at J, with 15 bases between the two ends. This CDR3 has 14 residues.

This clonotype was seen a few times. The rearrangement uses TRBV29-1 and TRBJ2-3; D is undetermined. V was cut by 5 bases and J by 4 bases, with 19 bases left in between. The CDR3 totals 15 residues. Germline values: CDR1 SQVTM, CDR2 ANQGSEA. The CDR3 is CSVHMGGVGSDTQYF. In nucleotides, the CDR3 is TGCAGCGTTCACATGGGTGGGGTAGGATCAGATACGCAGTATTTT.

This clonotype was detected only a few times. J is TRBJ2-5 and V is TRBV7-7; perhaps D is TRBD1 or TRBD2 (6 bases each). The V end lost 1 base, the J end lost 7 bases, and 10 bases lay between the germline ends. CDR1 and CDR2 from the germline V gene are SSHAT and FNYEAQ (reference sequence). There are 13 residues in the CDR3. CDR3 residues: CASSLEQGGTQYF. Here the CDR3 DNA reads TGTGCCAGCAGCTTAGAACAGGGAGGGACCCAGTACTTC.

This clonotype was seen a handful of times. J is TRBJ2-2 and V is TRBV7-2; D is unclear. V was shortened by 7 bases and J by 1 base, with 10 bases between the two germline ends. Germline V CDR1 and CDR2: SGHTA, FQGNSA. This CDR3 region has 14 residues. Here the CDR3 reads CASTSKGNTGELFF. Written as DNA, the CDR3 is TGTGCCAGCACGAGTAAGGGGAACACCGGGGAGCTGTTTTTT.

The chain employs TRBV13 and TRBJ2-3, with 9 bases lining up with TRBD1. Losses at the gene ends were 1 base for V and 4 bases for J; bases not matched to a gene: 6. The CDR3 totals 16 residues. The germline V gene encodes CDR1 PRHDT and CDR2 FYEKMQ (reference sequence). The CDR3 loop reads CASSLARDRVSDTQYF. The CDR3 bases are TGTGCCAGCAGCTTAGCCCGGGACAGGGTTTCAGATACGCAGTATTTT.

The V call is TRBV7-2, the J call TRBJ2-7, with D unresolved. Germline-derived CDR1 and CDR2 are SGHTA and FQGNSA. Trimming left V 5 bases short and J 7 bases short, with 18 bases between. The CDR3 is 14 amino acids. CDR3 sequence (DNA): TGTGCCAGCAGCGTACGGCCCCTAGGTGGTGAGCAGTACTTC. This gives the protein CASSVRPLGGEQYF.

This clonotype was detected a few times. The CDR3 nucleotides read TGTGCCATCCGAACAGCCAATTCACCCCTCCACTTT. Its translation is CAIRTANSPLHF. The rearrangement joins TRBV10-3 to TRBJ1-6; no reliable D call. V was clipped by 8 bases and J by 7 bases, with 9 bases between them. Germline V gene sequence: CDR1 ENHRY, CDR2 SYGVKD. The CDR3 contains 12 residues.

This clonotype occurred a few times. V usage is TRBV7-3 and J usage is TRBJ2-5, with no clear D. The CDR3 is 16 residues long. V dropped 2 bases and J dropped 2 bases, with 15 bases sitting between them. In germline, CDR1 is SGHTA, CDR2 FQGTGA. CDR3 region: CASSLLSNSAQETQYF. For the CDR3, the DNA is TGTGCCAGCAGCTTACTGTCAAACTCCGCTCAAGAGACCCAGTACTTC.